This TCR beta chain was profiled in a study of blood T cell repertoires in COVID-19. The data were produced by immunoSEQ multiplex PCR, yet TCRdb's version contains in-frame clones alone and is incomplete. Among about 400,000 clones, around 92% were seen once, and the ten largest hold about 1.7%. The study recruited people aged roughly 18 to 100 years across approximately 25 US areas. Looked up from germline, CDR1 is MGHRA and CDR2 is YSYEKL. V gave up 3 bases and J gave up 6 bases; unmatched junction bases: 10. The CDR3 is 16 residues long. This chain uses TRBV4-1 with TRBJ1-2, with TRBD1 identical over 10 bases. The source is a woman in her twenties or thirties who had recovered from COVID-19. Material for sequencing was PBMCs or T cells enriched from blood (not recorded which). CDR3 nucleotide sequence: TGCGCCAGCAGCCAGGTGGGACAGGGGTGGGGAAATGGCTACACCTTC. Protein product: CASSQVGQGWGNGYTF.